These T cell receptor beta chains were read from a single sample in a study of blood T cells in healthy people across ages. MiXCR, run by TCRdb on the 5' RACE reads, gives a single entry per CDR3 protein. Among about a million distinct CDR3 sequences listed, 30% to 40% were seen once. The source material was blood. The receptor source for this set is a man younger than 35 in good health. The CDR3 runs from the conserved cysteine through the conserved F or W. D genes are given only for firm matches. Not every row has a clone size; where given, it reads once, few, many or a size class.

TGTGCCAGCAGCTTGATTCAGTATGGCTACACCTTC,CASSLIQYGYTF,TRBV7-9,TRBJ1-2,NA,NA
TGTGCCAGCAGCGGAGAGCTGGGACAGGGGGCCGGGGAGCTGTTTTTT,CASSGELGQGAGELFF,TRBV11-1,TRBJ2-2,TRBD1,NA
TGTGCCAGCAGCTTTCTCAGTGCTAACTATGGCTACACCTTC,CASSFLSANYGYTF,TRBV7-2,TRBJ1-2,NA,few
TGCAGCGCCGACGGAGACAGGGGTGGAAAACTGTTTTTT,CSADGDRGGKLFF,TRBV29-1,TRBJ1-4,TRBD1,few
TGCGCCAGCAGCCAAGAAAGGGAAGGTACCTACGAGCAGTACTTC,CASSQEREGTYEQYF,TRBV4-3,TRBJ2-7,NA,NA
TGTGCCAGCAGTTCGGGACAGTACAATGAGCAGTACTTC,CASSSGQYNEQYF,TRBV7-9,TRBJ2-7,TRBD1,NA
TGTGCCAGCAGTGAAACGACAGGGAATGAGCAGTTCTTC,CASSETTGNEQFF,TRBV25-1,TRBJ2-1,TRBD1,NA
TGTGCCAGCAGTGACTCTCCACTAGCGGGGGGCCAAGATGAGCAGTTCTTC,CASSDSPLAGGQDEQFF,TRBV6-4,TRBJ2-1,TRBD2,few
TGCAGTGCTGTCCCCTCAGTTCGTCGCACAGATACGCAGTATTTT,CSAVPSVRRTDTQYF,TRBV20-1,TRBJ2-3,NA,NA
TGTGCCAGTGGGGGACAGCAAAACTACGAGCAGTACTTC,CASGGQQNYEQYF,TRBV10-3,TRBJ2-7,TRBD1,few
TGTGCCAGCAGTAGTTATCAGCCCCAGCATTTT,CASSSYQPQHF,TRBV12-3/TRBV12-4,TRBJ1-5,NA,few
TGTGCCAGCAGTTTGCGGGACAGGGGAGAGGGGGTCTATGGCTACACCTTC,CASSLRDRGEGVYGYTF,TRBV12-3/TRBV12-4,TRBJ1-2,TRBD1,few
TGTGCCAGCAGTCTTTACACAGGGGGGGGCACAGATACGCAGTATTTT,CASSLYTGGGTDTQYF,TRBV27,TRBJ2-3,NA,NA
TGTGCCAGCAGTCTCCAGAGTACAGGGGGTGGCTACACCTTC,CASSLQSTGGGYTF,TRBV12-3/TRBV12-4,TRBJ1-2,TRBD1,many
TGTGCCAGCAGGAGGGGAACAGGGGAGTCGTACGAGCAGTACTTC,CASRRGTGESYEQYF,TRBV6-1,TRBJ2-7,TRBD1,few
TGTGCCAGCTCACAAGGACAGGGCTCTGGCTACACCTTC,CASSQGQGSGYTF,TRBV18,TRBJ1-2,TRBD1,many
TGTGCCAACAGCCAAGGTGCCGGTGAGCAGTTCTTC,CANSQGAGEQFF,TRBV14,TRBJ2-1,NA,NA
TGCAGCGTCCAGATGACAGGCTGTGAAGCTTTCTTT,CSVQMTGCEAFF,TRBV29-1,TRBJ1-1,NA,NA
TGTGCCAGCAGCAAAGAGGTAACAGGTTATGAAGCTTTCTTT,CASSKEVTGYEAFF,TRBV21-1,TRBJ1-1,NA,few
TGTGCCAGCAGCCGACGACACCCTTCACCCCTCCACTTT,CASSRRHPSPLHF,TRBV14,TRBJ1-6,NA,NA
TGTGCCAGCAGCTCAACCACGGTCGGGAGCACTGAAGCTTTCTTT,CASSSTTVGSTEAFF,TRBV7-6,TRBJ1-1,NA,NA
TGCGCCAGCAGCCATGACAGGTCTGCCTATGGCTACACCTTC,CASSHDRSAYGYTF,TRBV4-1,TRBJ1-2,NA,few
TGTGCCAGCAGTGAAGAGGGGGGTCTTTTCACTGAAGCTTTCTTT,CASSEEGGLFTEAFF,TRBV2,TRBJ1-1,NA,NA
TGTGCCGGCAGCGTAGGTCGGGGTGATACGCAGTATTTT,CAGSVGRGDTQYF,TRBV9,TRBJ2-3,NA,NA
TGTGCCAGCAGTTCCATGACAGCCTCAGACATGAACACTGAAGCTTTCTTT,CASSSMTASDMNTEAFF,TRBV12-3/TRBV12-4,TRBJ1-1,NA,NA
TGCAGCCCTTATGGGGGTAGGGGCAATCAGCCCCAGCATTTT,CSPYGGRGNQPQHF,TRBV20-1,TRBJ1-5,NA,few
TGCAGTGCTAGAGGGGCGAGGGCTCAGCCCCAGCATTTT,CSARGARAQPQHF,TRBV20-1,TRBJ1-5,NA,few
TGTGCCATCAGTGAGTCTTCAGGAGGGGGGGGCTACACCTTC,CAISESSGGGGYTF,TRBV10-3,TRBJ1-2,NA,few
TGCAGTGCCCTAGACAGGGGTTATAGCAATCAGCCCCAGCATTTT,CSALDRGYSNQPQHF,TRBV20-1,TRBJ1-5,TRBD1,few
TGCAGTGCTAACCCTTCTAGCGGGGGGGCCGGTGAGCAGTTCTTC,CSANPSSGGAGEQFF,TRBV20-1,TRBJ2-1,TRBD2,few
TGTGCCAGCAGCCCGGACAGGGGGAATGGCTACACCTTC,CASSPDRGNGYTF,TRBV16,TRBJ1-2,TRBD1,many
TGTGCCAGCAGCTTACAAGGACAGGGCAGGAACAATGAGCAGTTCTTC,CASSLQGQGRNNEQFF,TRBV7-8,TRBJ2-1,TRBD1,few
TGTGCCAACAGGCGAGGGTCTGAAAAACTGTTTTTT,CANRRGSEKLFF,TRBV6-5,TRBJ1-4,NA,NA
TGTGCCATCGGGGACAGCGATAATCAGCCCCAGCATTTT,CAIGDSDNQPQHF,TRBV10-3,TRBJ1-5,TRBD1,few
TGTGCCAGCAGCCAGGGTAATTATGTAGATACGCAGTATTTT,CASSQGNYVDTQYF,TRBV7-2,TRBJ2-3,NA,NA
TGCGCCAGCAGCTTGGCCGGGACGGAGAACACTGAAGCTTTCTTT,CASSLAGTENTEAFF,TRBV5-1,TRBJ1-1,NA,NA
TGTGCCAGCAGGACAGGGGACGAGCAGTACTTC,CASRTGDEQYF,TRBV6-6,TRBJ2-7,TRBD1,NA
TGTGCCAGCAGCGTAGGTGGGAGGCCGGATACGCAGTATTTT,CASSVGGRPDTQYF,TRBV9,TRBJ2-3,NA,many
TGCGCCAGCAGCTTGGTACTAGACACAGATACGCAGTATTTT,CASSLVLDTDTQYF,TRBV5-1,TRBJ2-3,NA,NA
TGTACCATCAGTGAGTCGGGAGGGGCTAATGAAAAACTGTTTTTT,CTISESGGANEKLFF,TRBV10-3,TRBJ1-4,NA,NA
TGTGCCAGCGTTACCGGTGGAGACTACGAGCAGTACTTC,CASVTGGDYEQYF,TRBV12-3/TRBV12-4,TRBJ2-7,NA,NA
TGTGCCAGCAGTTCTCCCTCACGGAACGAGCAGTACTTC,CASSSPSRNEQYF,TRBV6-5,TRBJ2-7,NA,NA
TGCGCCAGCAGCTTGGTGTCTTCCCATAGCTCCTACAATGAGCAGTTCTTC,CASSLVSSHSSYNEQFF,TRBV5-1,TRBJ2-1,NA,NA
TGCAGCGTTGGAGCGGGGGCGGCCCAATACAATGAGCAGTTCTTC,CSVGAGAAQYNEQFF,TRBV29-1,TRBJ2-1,TRBD2,NA
TGCGCCAGCAGCTTGAACGAAGAAGAGACCCAGTACTTC,CASSLNEEETQYF,TRBV5-1,TRBJ2-5,NA,many
TGTGCCAGCAGCCCCAAAGTTAACACCGGGGAGCTGTTTTTT,CASSPKVNTGELFF,TRBV7-3,TRBJ2-2,NA,NA
TGCGCCAGCAGCTCTACGACTAGCGGGGGGGCCACAGATACGCAGTATTTT,CASSSTTSGGATDTQYF,TRBV5-1,TRBJ2-3,TRBD2,NA
TGTGCCAGCAGCCAAGGTCCCCAGTACACCGGGGAGCTGTTTTTT,CASSQGPQYTGELFF,TRBV3-1,TRBJ2-2,NA,few
TGTGCCAGCTCACGATCGACAGGGCCCACCGGGGAGCTGTTTTTT,CASSRSTGPTGELFF,TRBV18,TRBJ2-2,TRBD1,NA
TGTGCCAGCAGCGTTATTGAGGGGGAGTCCTACAATGAGCAGTTCTTC,CASSVIEGESYNEQFF,TRBV5-6,TRBJ2-1,NA,few
TGTGCCAGCAGCCCCGGGGTGAATGAGCAGTTCTTC,CASSPGVNEQFF,TRBV5-6,TRBJ2-1,NA,few
TGCGCCAGCAGCTTCCTACTAGCAGGGGCGGCAGATACGCAGTATTTT,CASSFLLAGAADTQYF,TRBV5-1,TRBJ2-3,NA,NA
TGCAGCGTTGAAGCACAGGCTTACACTGAAGCTTTCTTT,CSVEAQAYTEAFF,TRBV29-1,TRBJ1-1,NA,NA
TGTGCCAGCAGTTATCCCTCCAGGACAGAAGGCTACGAGCAGTACTTC,CASSYPSRTEGYEQYF,TRBV6-2/TRBV6-3,TRBJ2-7,NA,NA
TGCAGTGCCATGGGAGCGGGACAAACCTACAATGAGCAGTTCTTC,CSAMGAGQTYNEQFF,TRBV20-1,TRBJ2-1,NA,NA
TGTGCCAGCAGCCAAGGAGGACCGTCCGATACGCAGTATTTT,CASSQGGPSDTQYF,TRBV14,TRBJ2-3,NA,NA
TGTGCCAGCAGAAGACTAGCGAGTACAGATACGCAGTATTTT,CASRRLASTDTQYF,TRBV27,TRBJ2-3,TRBD2,NA
TGCGCCAGCAGCCCCGGACAGGTGGTCTTCGAGCAGTACTTC,CASSPGQVVFEQYF,TRBV5-1,TRBJ2-7,TRBD1,NA
TGCGCCAGCAGCCAGGGACAGGGGGCCTACGAGCAGTACTTC,CASSQGQGAYEQYF,TRBV4-1,TRBJ2-7,TRBD1,many